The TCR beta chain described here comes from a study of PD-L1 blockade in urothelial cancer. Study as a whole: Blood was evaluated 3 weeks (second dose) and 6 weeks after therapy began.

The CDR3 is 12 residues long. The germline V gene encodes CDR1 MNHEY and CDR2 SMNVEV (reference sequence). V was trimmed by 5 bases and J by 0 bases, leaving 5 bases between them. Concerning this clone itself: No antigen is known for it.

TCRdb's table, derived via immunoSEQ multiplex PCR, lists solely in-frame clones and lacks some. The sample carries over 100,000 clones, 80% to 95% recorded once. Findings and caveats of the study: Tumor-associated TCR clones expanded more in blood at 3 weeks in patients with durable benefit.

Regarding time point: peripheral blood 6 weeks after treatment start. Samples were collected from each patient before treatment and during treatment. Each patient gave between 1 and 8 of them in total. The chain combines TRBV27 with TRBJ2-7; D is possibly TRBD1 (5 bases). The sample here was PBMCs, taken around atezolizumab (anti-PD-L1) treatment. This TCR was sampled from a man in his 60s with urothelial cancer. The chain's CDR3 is CASSQGSYEQYF. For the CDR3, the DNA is TGTGCCAGCAGTCAGGGCTCCTACGAGCAGTACTTC.